This TCR beta chain was profiled in a study of control samples from healthy donors and cancer patients. Assay: immunoSEQ multiplex PCR; the TCRdb copy retains only in-frame clones and omits some. The profile shows about 130,000 clones, 85% to 95% of them singletons. The CDR3 is made up of 17 amino acids. CDR1 and CDR2 from the germline V gene are LGHNA and YSLEER. The ends lost 2 bases at V and 0 bases at J; junction bases unmatched: 5. The V call is TRBV4-3, the J call TRBJ2-2; 8 bases are shared with TRBD2. The TCR originated in a man aged 25-45 years in good health. Sequencing was carried out using blood. Here the CDR3 DNA reads TGCGCCAGCAGCCAACGAGTTAGCGGGGCGAACACCGGGGAGCTGTTTTTT. This sequence encodes CASSQRVSGANTGELFF.